These 14 T cell receptor beta chains share one sample of origin, sequenced in a study of CD8 T cells in ankylosing spondylitis. Overall study results and limits: It appeared that ankylosing spondylitis blood was characterized by a TCR beta motif of several highly homologous variants.

No antigen has been assigned to these receptors. TCRdb re-called the 5' RACE reads with MiXCR, one entry per CDR3 protein. The table lists roughly 400,000 distinct CDR3 sequences, about 22% of them singletons. Sequencing was carried out using blood, either unsorted or a sorted T cell fraction (not recorded which). These receptors came from a male donor with ankylosing spondylitis.

The table lists this clonotype with many counts. The chain combines TRBV4-2 with TRBJ2-7, with D possibly matching TRBD2 (5 bases). This CDR3 comprises 16 residues. The ends were cut back, 0 bases at V and 5 bases at J, with 17 bases in the middle. CDR1 and CDR2 from the germline V gene are LGHNA and YNFKEQ. In nucleotides, the CDR3 is TGTGCCAGCAGCCAAGATTTGGCGGGTGAGCTGGACGAGCAGTACTTC. Translated, it gives CASSQDLAGELDEQYF.

CDR3 DNA sequence: TGCGCCAGCAGCCCAGTACCCGGGAGCCCCAATCAGCCCCAGCATTTT. Protein: CASSPVPGSPNQPQHF. V usage is TRBV5-1 and J usage is TRBJ1-5; D is uncertain. Deletions cut 4 bases from V and 3 bases from J, with 17 bases between. CDR3 length equals 16 residues. Germline CDR1 is SGHRS and CDR2 is YFSETQ.

This clonotype was counted between two and nine times. The rearrangement uses TRBV4-1 and TRBJ1-4, with a weak D call TRBD1 (5 bases). V was shortened by 4 bases and J by 3 bases, with 15 bases between the two germline ends. Germline V gives CDR1 MGHRA, CDR2 YSYEKL. The CDR3 is made up of 16 amino acids. The CDR3 DNA is TGCGCCAGCAGCCCCCCTGTGGGGGGGGCTAATGAAAAACTGTTTTTT. It specifies CASSPPVGGANEKLFF.

This clonotype occurred many times. The rearrangement links TRBV12-3 or TRBV12-4 to TRBJ2-1, with 8 bases that match TRBD2. The ends lost 4 bases at V and 2 bases at J; junction bases unmatched: 4. The CDR3 has 15 amino acids. The CDR3 sequence: CASSSPTSAYNEQFF. CDR3 nucleotides: TGTGCCAGCAGTTCACCGACTAGCGCCTACAATGAGCAGTTCTTC.

This clonotype turned up a few times. V gene TRBV5-1 combines with J gene TRBJ1-6, with 9 nucleotides matching TRBD1. Germline CDR1 and CDR2: SGHRS and YFSETQ. V trimming: 0 bases; J trimming: 7 bases; junction bases outside the gene matches: 11. This CDR3 has 18 amino acids. CDR3 protein: CASSLVRGQGSDNSPLHF. The CDR3 DNA reads as TGCGCCAGCAGCTTGGTCAGAGGACAGGGGTCTGACAATTCACCCCTCCACTTT.

This chain connects TRBV6-5 to TRBJ2-7, with D perhaps matching TRBD1 (5 bases). The germline gives CDR1 MNHEY, CDR2 SVGAGI. Trimming removed 4 bases at V and 2 bases at J, with 12 bases between. The CDR3 contains 14 residues. The DNA of the CDR3 is TGTGCCAGCAGTTCAGACAGTGTTCCCTACGAGCAGTACTTC. This encodes CASSSDSVPYEQYF.

The sample holds many counts of this clonotype. J is TRBJ2-1 and V is TRBV7-7; the D is unclear. In germline, CDR1 is SSHAT, CDR2 FNYEAQ (reference sequence). The CDR3 contains 14 residues. V was shortened by 3 bases and J by 8 bases, with 14 bases between the two germline ends. CDR3 nucleotides: TGTGCCAGCAGCTTTCGTTCCGGCGCCGATGAGCAGTTCTTC. Translation: CASSFRSGADEQFF.

This clonotype was observed a few times. The genes are TRBV11-2 and TRBJ1-6, with TRBD1 matching 12 bases. Germline lookup yields CDR1 SGHAT and CDR2 FQNNGV. J gave up 7 bases and V 5 bases, and 12 bases lay outside the gene matches. The CDR3 spans 18 residues. CDR3 coding DNA: TGTGCCAGCAGCGCTTTTCCGGGACAGGGGGCTGGAAATTCACCCCTCCACTTT. Protein sequence: CASSAFPGQGAGNSPLHF.

The gene calls are TRBV28 and TRBJ1-6; no clear D gene. CDR1 is MDHEN, CDR2 SYDVKM, per germline. CDR3 length: 13 residues. Deletions cut 3 bases from V and 7 bases from J, with 7 bases between. The CDR3 protein is CASSFPRNSPLHF. The CDR3 bases are TGTGCCAGCAGTTTTCCCAGAAATTCACCCCTCCACTTT.

The chain couples TRBV5-1 to TRBJ2-3; perhaps TRBD2 as D (5 bases). Trimming shortened V by 4 bases and J by 2 bases, and 14 bases separated the two germline ends. The CDR3 has 15 amino acids. The V gene's germline CDR1 is SGHRS and CDR2 YFSETQ. CDR3 bases: TGCGCCAGCAGCCCCTCCCCAGCGGTCACAGATACGCAGTATTTT. Its protein product is CASSPSPAVTDTQYF. Full variable domain (rest looked up from reference TRBV5-1 and TRBJ2-3): KAGVTQTPRYLIKTRGQQVTLSCSPISGHRSVSWYQQTPGQGLQFLFEYFSETQRNKGNFPGRFSGRQFSNSRSEMNVSTLELGDSALYLCASSPSPAVTDTQYFGPGTRLTVL.

This clonotype was picked up a small number of times. The rearrangement uses TRBV12-3 or TRBV12-4 and TRBJ1-6; tentatively, D is TRBD1 (6 bases). The CDR3 sequence is 14 residues long. Deletions cut 1 base from V and 10 bases from J, with 11 bases between. The CDR3 loop is CASSLDRVGSPLHF. CDR3 nucleotides: TGTGCCAGCAGTTTAGACAGGGTCGGATCACCCCTCCACTTT.

This clonotype has only a few counts. This chain uses TRBV7-7 with TRBJ2-7, with D perhaps TRBD2 (5 bases). Deletions cut 1 base from V and 1 base from J, with 11 bases between. This CDR3 is built from 15 residues. In germline, CDR1 is SSHAT, CDR2 FNYEAQ (reference sequence). CDR3 protein: CASSLGLAPSYEQYF. In DNA form, the CDR3 reads TGTGCCAGCAGCTTAGGTCTAGCTCCGTCCTACGAGCAGTACTTC.

This chain links TRBV29-1 with TRBJ2-3, with 11 positions matching TRBD1. J lost 3 bases, V lost 6 bases, and 17 bases had no gene match. The CDR3 contains 18 residues. Germline V gene data show CDR1 as SQVTM and CDR2 as ANQGSEA. The CDR3 reads CSVARGPGTGGGTDTQYF. The CDR3 DNA follows: TGCAGCGTCGCTAGAGGACCCGGGACAGGGGGGGGGACAGATACGCAGTATTTT.

This clonotype has more than one count but fewer than ten. The chain joins TRBV20-1 to TRBJ2-1; 8 bases fit TRBD2. Germline V CDR1 and CDR2: DFQATT, SNEGSKA (reference sequence). V was clipped by 3 bases and J by 8 bases; unmatched bases: 6. This CDR3 contains 13 residues. CDR3 in DNA: TGCAGTGCTAGCGGGAGGGTGAGAGATGAGCAGTTCTTC. Translation gives CSASGRVRDEQFF.